A selection of T cell receptor beta chains follows, all from one sample in a study of cytomegalovirus exposure and HLA in healthy donors. The table came from immunoSEQ multiplex PCR; TCRdb's copy has only in-frame clones and leaves some out. Of around 190,000 clones in the sample, just over 75% were seen once. The sample taken for sequencing was PBMCs. The receptors shown here come from a man aged 25-45 years in good health and CMV-seronegative. The conserved cysteine and the conserved F or W are not part of the CDR3 here. Size is stated for part of the rows, as once, few or many counts, or as a class when the clone is expanded.

clone size: -
J gene: TRBJ2-7
V gene: TRBV30
CDR3 protein: AWSVGLADYEQY

clone size: -
J gene: TRBJ2-7
V gene: TRBV2
CDR3 protein: ASSEGPTGSSYEQY

clone size: -
J gene: TRBJ2-7
V gene: TRBV27
CDR3 protein: ASTPRPTGDEQY

clone size: -
J gene: TRBJ1-2
V gene: TRBV4-1
CDR3 protein: ASSLGDMGYT

clone size: once
J gene: TRBJ2-5
V gene: TRBV5-6
CDR3 protein: ASSLTGETQY

clone size: -
J gene: TRBJ1-1
V gene: TRBV7-9
CDR3 protein: ASSFPGNTEAF

clone size: -
J gene: TRBJ2-3
V gene: TRBV28
CDR3 protein: ASSSLAGSSTDTQY

clone size: -
J gene: TRBJ2-1
V gene: TRBV4-1
CDR3 protein: ASSQSSLLGEQF

clone size: once
J gene: TRBJ2-7
V gene: TRBV5-1
CDR3 protein: ASSLRSGLYEQY

clone size: -
J gene: TRBJ1-1
V gene: TRBV29-1
CDR3 protein: SVGKGVGTEAF

clone size: few
J gene: TRBJ2-7
V gene: TRBV5-6
CDR3 protein: ASSLEARGHEQY

clone size: -
J gene: TRBJ2-2
V gene: TRBV27
CDR3 protein: ASKQSGRATGELF

clone size: -
J gene: TRBJ2-1
V gene: TRBV10-3
CDR3 protein: AISLAGGGNEQF

clone size: once
J gene: TRBJ1-4
V gene: TRBV19
CDR3 protein: ASTSGLTNEKLF

clone size: -
J gene: TRBJ1-2
V gene: TRBV5-4
CDR3 protein: ASSPETGGADYGYT

clone size: -
J gene: TRBJ1-1
V gene: TRBV5-1
CDR3 protein: ASSSAPGQAVTEAF

clone size: -
J gene: TRBJ2-1
V gene: TRBV15
CDR3 protein: ATSRVQLSYNEQF

clone size: -
J gene: TRBJ1-2
V gene: TRBV30
CDR3 protein: AWRGQGAFYGYP

clone size: -
J gene: TRBJ1-1
V gene: TRBV4-2
CDR3 protein: ASSQDLLGRGTEAF

clone size: -
J gene: TRBJ2-3
V gene: TRBV6-5
CDR3 protein: ASGPFQDTQY

clone size: -
J gene: TRBJ1-5
V gene: TRBV28
CDR3 protein: ASSPHRGLQPQH

clone size: -
J gene: TRBJ2-2
V gene: TRBV6-5
CDR3 protein: ASKSLAANTGELF

clone size: -
J gene: TRBJ2-7
V gene: TRBV6-5
CDR3 protein: ASSYLRQPPVGEQY

clone size: -
J gene: TRBJ1-2
V gene: TRBV28
CDR3 protein: ASSLAGQGSNYGYT

clone size: once
J gene: TRBJ1-5
V gene: TRBV4-2
CDR3 protein: ASSQDGGGNQPQH

clone size: few
J gene: TRBJ1-3
V gene: TRBV5-1
CDR3 protein: ASSWTGGRSGNTIY

clone size: -
J gene: TRBJ1-2
V gene: TRBV11-2
CDR3 protein: ASSPFIGTGPHYT

clone size: -
J gene: TRBJ2-1
V gene: TRBV12-5
CDR3 protein: ASVESGLAGSRSLRTEQF

clone size: -
J gene: TRBJ2-3
V gene: TRBV9
CDR3 protein: ASSVEDRGNTDTQY

clone size: -
J gene: TRBJ2-3
V gene: TRBV7-2
CDR3 protein: ASRRTASTDTQY

clone size: -
J gene: -
V gene: TRBV6-1
CDR3 protein: ASSEIRTGGGYEQY

clone size: -
J gene: TRBJ2-7
V gene: TRBV6-6
CDR3 protein: ASSSGTSGRTDEQY

clone size: few
J gene: TRBJ2-2
V gene: TRBV27
CDR3 protein: ASSFLQGAIGELF

clone size: -
J gene: TRBJ2-5
V gene: TRBV2
CDR3 protein: ASREGSLTQY

clone size: -
J gene: TRBJ2-1
V gene: TRBV19
CDR3 protein: ASSMEGASHNEQF

clone size: -
J gene: TRBJ1-5
V gene: TRBV18
CDR3 protein: ASSPEGQGAGSNQPQH

clone size: -
J gene: TRBJ2-7
V gene: TRBV27
CDR3 protein: ASSSLPMTSGAHAYEQY

clone size: -
J gene: TRBJ2-3
V gene: TRBV29-1
CDR3 protein: SVEALAGRADTQY

clone size: -
J gene: TRBJ2-7
V gene: TRBV5-4
CDR3 protein: ASSLASGRNYEQY

clone size: -
J gene: TRBJ2-7
V gene: TRBV18
CDR3 protein: ASSSARVVVNEQY

clone size: -
J gene: TRBJ1-4
V gene: TRBV6-5
CDR3 protein: ASTLGPPNEKLF

clone size: -
J gene: TRBJ1-1
V gene: TRBV5-6
CDR3 protein: ASSLDRNTEAF

clone size: once
J gene: TRBJ2-7
V gene: TRBV20-1
CDR3 protein: SASRSYEQY

clone size: once
J gene: TRBJ2-1
V gene: TRBV6-4
CDR3 protein: ASSETSNNEQF

clone size: -
J gene: TRBJ2-1
V gene: TRBV12-5
CDR3 protein: ASGPGRTGSYNEQF

clone size: -
J gene: TRBJ2-2
V gene: TRBV19
CDR3 protein: ASIDSGGVTGELF

clone size: -
J gene: TRBJ2-6
V gene: TRBV29-1
CDR3 protein: SAGGGEKSGQGAANVLT

clone size: -
J gene: TRBJ2-1
V gene: TRBV9
CDR3 protein: ASSVGGSAYNEQF

clone size: -
J gene: TRBJ1-3
V gene: TRBV2
CDR3 protein: ASSDPGQGFGNTIY

clone size: -
J gene: TRBJ2-3
V gene: TRBV5-5
CDR3 protein: ASSLGLAGFPDTQY

clone size: -
J gene: TRBJ2-3
V gene: TRBV15
CDR3 protein: ATSGGTGKGPDTQY

clone size: -
J gene: TRBJ2-3
V gene: TRBV10-1
CDR3 protein: ASSVGTSGKTDTQY

clone size: -
J gene: TRBJ2-1
V gene: TRBV6-5
CDR3 protein: ASSYSAGGRGEQF

clone size: -
J gene: TRBJ1-1
V gene: TRBV5-4
CDR3 protein: ASSWGGARGTEAF

clone size: -
J gene: TRBJ1-2
V gene: TRBV11-2
CDR3 protein: ASSDWDRPNYGYT

clone size: -
J gene: TRBJ1-2
V gene: TRBV19
CDR3 protein: ASSPTGARVDYGYT

clone size: -
J gene: TRBJ1-5
V gene: TRBV19
CDR3 protein: ASSTGTGDNQPQH

clone size: -
J gene: TRBJ1-2
V gene: TRBV7-2
CDR3 protein: ASTLLGQGSVYGYT

clone size: -
J gene: TRBJ1-5
V gene: TRBV9
CDR3 protein: ASSVGGGNQPQH